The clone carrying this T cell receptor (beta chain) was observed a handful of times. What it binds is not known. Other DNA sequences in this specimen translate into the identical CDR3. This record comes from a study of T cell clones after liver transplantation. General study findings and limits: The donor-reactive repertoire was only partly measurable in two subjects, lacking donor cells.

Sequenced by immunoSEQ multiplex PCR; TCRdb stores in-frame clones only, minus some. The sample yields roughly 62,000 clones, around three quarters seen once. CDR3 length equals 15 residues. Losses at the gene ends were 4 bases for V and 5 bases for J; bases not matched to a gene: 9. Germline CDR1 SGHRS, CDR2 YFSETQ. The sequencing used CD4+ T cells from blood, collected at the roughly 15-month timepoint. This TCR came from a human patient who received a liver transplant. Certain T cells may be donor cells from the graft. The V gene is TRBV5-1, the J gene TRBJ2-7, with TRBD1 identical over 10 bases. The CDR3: CASSTRTGGFDEQYF. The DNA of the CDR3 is TGCGCCAGCAGCACCCGGACAGGGGGGTTTGACGAGCAGTACTTC.